A single sample is the source of the 32 T cell receptor beta chains below, sequenced in a study of blood T cell repertoires in COVID-19. TCRdb's table, derived via immunoSEQ multiplex PCR, lists solely in-frame clones and lacks some. Of approximately 500,000 clones in the sample, about 88% are singletons; the top ten hold around 8%. Source material: peripheral blood. The receptors were gathered from a woman in her forties or fifties with COVID-19, enrolled during active disease.

This clone came up once. V usage is TRBV6-5 and J usage is TRBJ2-1; the match to TRBD1 covers 8 bases. Germline values: CDR1 MNHEY, CDR2 SVGAGI. Trimming removed 2 bases from V and 12 bases from J; junction bases left unmatched: 15. The CDR3 has 16 residues. The CDR3 DNA is TGTGCCAGCAGTTACGCCGGGACAGGCGCCCCGGGTGGGCAGTTCTTC. Encoded protein: CASSYAGTGAPGGQFF.

The chain couples TRBV19 to TRBJ1-1, with TRBD1 as a possible D gene (6 bases). Germline-derived CDR1 and CDR2 are LNHDA and SQIVND (reference sequence). This CDR3 has 19 residues. V was trimmed by 7 bases and J by 0 bases, leaving 27 bases between them. CDR3 in DNA: TGTGCCAGTACAGACACACGGGACATGATTGGCTATTTGAACACTGAAGCTTTCTTT. This translates into CASTDTRDMIGYLNTEAFF.

The rearrangement links TRBV28 to TRBJ1-1; 8 bases map to TRBD1. The germline CDR1 and CDR2 sequences are MDHEN and SYDVKM. V lost 6 bases to trimming and J lost 5 bases; unmatched junction nucleotides: 14. The CDR3 is 16 amino acids. The CDR3 DNA reads as TGTGCCAGCAGAGCCAGCGGACAGGGATGGGGGACTGAAGCTTTCTTT. This gives the protein CASRASGQGWGTEAFF.

The V gene is TRBV7-6, the J gene TRBJ1-2; 7 bases match TRBD1. Germline-derived CDR1 and CDR2 are SGHVS and FNYEAQ. The trim removed 0 bases at V and 0 bases at J, leaving 7 bases unmatched. The CDR3 is 17 residues long. CDR3 nucleotides: TGTGCCAGCAGCTTAGCACAGGGGCTCCAAGCTAACTATGGCTACACCTTC. This gives the protein CASSLAQGLQANYGYTF. The full variable domain, its missing parts supplied by reference TRBV7-6 and TRBJ1-2, is GAGVSQSPRYKVTKRGQDVALRCDPISGHVSLYWYRQALGQGPEFLTYFNYEAQQDKSGLPNDRFSAERPEGSISTLTIQRTEQRDSAMYRCASSLAQGLQANYGYTFGSGTRLTVV.

The chain carries TRBV5-1 and TRBJ1-5; the match to TRBD1 covers 7 bases. CDR3 length: 15 amino acids. Germline CDR1 is SGHRS and CDR2 is YFSETQ. Losses at the gene ends were 2 bases for V and 5 bases for J; bases not matched to a gene: 7. The CDR3: CASSFSGQDDQPQHF. The DNA of the CDR3 is TGCGCCAGCAGCTTTTCCGGACAGGATGATCAGCCCCAGCATTTT.

On this clone itself: Other DNA sequences of this sample code for an identical CDR3. The chain joins TRBV12-3 or TRBV12-4 to TRBJ1-4; TRBD1 is a possible D gene (5 bases). The V end was cut by 2 bases, the J end by 5 bases, with 6 bases between. This CDR3 is 13 amino acids long. The CDR3 sequence: CASSLRGNEKLFF. The CDR3 region has the DNA TGTGCCAGCAGTTTACGGGGGAATGAAAAACTGTTTTTT.

The genes are TRBV5-1 and TRBJ2-3; D might be TRBD2 (7 bases). The CDR3 contains 17 residues. V was shortened by 1 base and J by 4 bases, with 19 bases between the two germline ends. The germline V gene encodes CDR1 SGHRS and CDR2 YFSETQ. CDR3 DNA: TGCGCCAGCAGCTTGCCCGGAGGGGGGGTAGAGGCAGATACGCAGTATTTT. Protein: CASSLPGGGVEADTQYF.

The chain joins TRBV9 to TRBJ1-2; a possible D gene is TRBD1 (6 bases). CDR1 is SGDLS and CDR2 is YYNGEE in the germline V gene. This CDR3 has 16 amino acids. Trimming stripped 3 bases from V and 1 base from J, with 16 bases between. The CDR3 nucleotides are TGTGCCAGCAGCGCCGGAGACAGGATTTTTAACTATGGCTACACCTTC. Its translation: CASSAGDRIFNYGYTF.

The J gene is TRBJ1-6, the V gene TRBV15; the D gene is possibly TRBD1 (5 bases). The germline CDR1 and CDR2 sequences are LNHNV and YYDKDF (reference sequence). The CDR3 sequence is 16 residues long. The V end lost 0 bases, the J end lost 9 bases, and 15 bases lay between the germline ends. This CDR3 is CATSRDGGYGGSPLHF. The CDR3 nucleotides are TGTGCCACCAGCAGAGATGGCGGATACGGGGGTTCACCCCTCCACTTT.

V gene TRBV28 combines with J gene TRBJ1-6; 7 bases are shared with TRBD1. The germline CDR1 and CDR2 sequences are MDHEN and SYDVKM. The CDR3 runs to 13 residues. J gave up 5 bases and V 11 bases, and 6 bases lay outside the gene matches. CDR3 in DNA: TGTGCCGAGGGGACAGATGATAATTCACCCCTCCACTTT. Protein sequence: CAEGTDDNSPLHF.

This clone was seen more than once but under ten times. In DNA form, the CDR3 reads TGCGCCAGCAGTCGGACAGGGGGCCGGGGCACCGGGGAGCTGTTTTTT. It translates to CASSRTGGRGTGELFF. The genes are TRBV10-1 and TRBJ2-2; 11 bases align to TRBD1. CDR3 length equals 16 residues. V lost 5 bases to trimming and J lost 4 bases; unmatched junction nucleotides: 6. Germline loops: CDR1 WNHNN, CDR2 SYGVQD (reference sequence).

This clone has ten or more counts. The V call is TRBV2, the J call TRBJ1-1, with 7 positions matching TRBD1. Germline CDR1 and CDR2: SNHLY and FYNNEI. The V and J ends lost 1 base and 4 bases, in that order; junction bases with no gene match: 3. This CDR3 has 14 amino acids. As DNA, the CDR3 is TGTGCCAGCAGTGAAGAACAGGGGCTCACTGAAGCTTTCTTT. Translation: CASSEEQGLTEAFF.

This clone was seen a single time. The J gene is TRBJ2-7, the V gene TRBV7-9; D possibly corresponds to TRBD2 (5 bases). The CDR3 has 12 residues. Germline lookup yields CDR1 SEHNR and CDR2 FQNEAQ (reference sequence). With 8 bases removed from V and 0 bases from J, the gap between germline ends came to 8 bases. The CDR3 DNA reads as TGTGCCAGCGGACTGAGCTCCTACGAGCAGTACTTC. It yields the protein CASGLSSYEQYF.

The chain links TRBV24-1 to TRBJ1-4, with D maybe TRBD1 (6 bases). The CDR3 totals 15 residues. CDR1 and CDR2 (germline): KGHDR, SFDVKD. Between the trimmed V and J ends, which lost 3 bases and 4 bases, there was a span of 11 bases. CDR3 in amino acids: CATSDSGQNNEKLFF. The CDR3 DNA reads TGTGCCACCAGTGATAGTGGACAGAATAATGAAAAACTGTTTTTT.

This clone was recorded a few times. J is TRBJ2-7 and V is TRBV5-6; D call uncertain. This CDR3 comprises 12 residues. CDR1 and CDR2 from the germline V gene are SGHDT and YYEEEE. V dropped 1 base and J dropped 1 base, with 3 bases sitting between them. CDR3 DNA: TGTGCCAGCAGCTTGCAGTCCTACGAGCAGTACTTC. It is translated as CASSLQSYEQYF.

The chain links TRBV19 to TRBJ1-1; 7 nucleotides match TRBD1. J was trimmed by 5 bases and V by 5 bases; bases with no gene match: 8. Germline CDR1 and CDR2: LNHDA and SQIVND (reference sequence). The CDR3 extends over 14 amino acids. The CDR3 region is CASSLTGVRTEAFF. The CDR3 coding sequence is TGTGCCAGTAGTCTTACAGGGGTTCGGACTGAAGCTTTCTTT.

The chain employs TRBV10-2 and TRBJ1-3; 7 bases are shared with TRBD1. Germline V gene data show CDR1 as WSHSY and CDR2 as SAAADI. The CDR3 is 15 residues long. With 5 bases clipped from V and 3 bases from J, the junction kept 7 bases outside the gene matches. CDR3 in amino acids: CASSNAGTVGNTIYF. The CDR3 DNA reads TGCGCCAGCAGTAACGCGGGGACAGTTGGAAACACCATATATTTT.

In this sample, this clone turned up a few times. The chain is built from TRBV11-3 and TRBJ2-3, with D hard to call. This CDR3 is built from 14 residues. Per the germline V gene, CDR1 is SGHNT and CDR2 is YENEEA. V lost 1 base and J 2 bases, leaving 7 bases between the germline ends. The CDR3 sequence is CASSLGLSTDTQYF. The CDR3 region has the DNA TGTGCCAGCAGCTTAGGGCTCTCCACAGATACGCAGTATTTT.

The V call is TRBV5-1, the J call TRBJ1-4, with 9 nucleotides matching TRBD1. Losses at the gene ends were 5 bases for V and 5 bases for J; bases not matched to a gene: 7. The CDR3 loop spans 15 amino acids. CDR1 and CDR2 from the germline V gene are SGHRS and YFSETQ. The CDR3 loop is CASRPMTGGNEKLFF. The CDR3 DNA sequence: TGCGCCAGCAGACCAATGACAGGGGGGAATGAAAAACTGTTTTTT.

The J gene is TRBJ1-4, the V gene TRBV3-1 (or the pseudogene TRBV3-2); the D gene is possibly TRBD1 (6 bases). CDR1 LGHDT and CDR2 YNNKEL come from the germline V gene (reference sequence). With 0 bases removed from V and 8 bases from J, the gap between germline ends came to 13 bases. The CDR3 covers 15 residues. The chain's CDR3 is CASSQDWGRGEKLFF. Written as DNA, the CDR3 is TGTGCCAGCAGCCAAGATTGGGGAAGGGGGGAAAAACTGTTTTTT.

The chain couples TRBV19 to TRBJ1-4; D might be TRBD1 (6 bases). This CDR3 has 14 residues. Looked up from germline, CDR1 is LNHDA and CDR2 is SQIVND (reference sequence). V was trimmed by 8 bases and J by 0 bases, leaving 10 bases between them. The CDR3 reads CASSDRPTNEKLFF. Written as DNA, the CDR3 is TGTGCCAGTTCTGACAGGCCAACTAATGAAAAACTGTTTTTT.

CDR3 nucleotide sequence: TGTGCCATCAGTATAAAGGGAGCGGGCTCAACAGATACGCAGTATTTT. It translates to CAISIKGAGSTDTQYF. This chain links TRBV10-3 with TRBJ2-3, with D perhaps TRBD2 (6 bases). Germline V gene data show CDR1 as ENHRY and CDR2 as SYGVKD. This CDR3 has 16 amino acids. V lost 5 bases, J lost 3 bases, and 18 bases lay in between.

The chain employs TRBV18 and TRBJ1-2; tentatively, D is TRBD1 (6 bases). Germline V gene data show CDR1 as KGHSH and CDR2 as LQKENI. V dropped 0 bases and J dropped 4 bases, with 12 bases sitting between them. The CDR3 extends over 15 amino acids. The CDR3 DNA reads TGTGCCAGCTCACCACCTAAGACAGGACCCTATGGCTACACCTTC. It translates to CASSPPKTGPYGYTF.

V and J are TRBV29-1 and TRBJ1-1; possible D gene TRBD1, 5 bases. CDR1 and CDR2 from the germline V gene are SQVTM and ANQGSEA. There are 12 residues in the CDR3. The ends were cut back, 7 bases at V and 7 bases at J, with 16 bases in the middle. The CDR3 DNA is TGCAGCGGGATGACAGTTGCCCTTGAAGCTTTCTTT. Protein sequence: CSGMTVALEAFF.

The V gene is TRBV6-5, the J gene TRBJ1-6; 11 bases map to TRBD1. Trimming took 7 bases from V and 8 from J; bases not matched to a gene: 7. Germline CDR1 is MNHEY and CDR2 is SVGAGI. This CDR3 region has 15 residues. The CDR3 nucleotides read TGTGCCAGCAAGTCCGGGACAGGGGGTTATTCACCCCTCCACTTT. It is translated as CASKSGTGGYSPLHF.

The V and J genes are TRBV3-1 (or the pseudogene TRBV3-2) and TRBJ1-3; TRBD1 matches 7 bases. Looked up from germline, CDR1 is LGHDT and CDR2 is YNNKEL (reference sequence). The CDR3 length is 15 residues. V lost 4 bases to trimming and J lost 4 bases; unmatched junction nucleotides: 7. The CDR3 loop reads CASSPTEDRGNTIYF. CDR3 DNA sequence: TGTGCCAGCAGCCCTACTGAGGACAGGGGAAACACCATATATTTT.

The genes are TRBV3-1 (or the pseudogene TRBV3-2) and TRBJ1-1, with D possibly TRBD1 on 6 matching bases. The germline V and J ends were trimmed by 5 bases and 3 bases, with 16 bases remaining between them. The V gene's germline CDR1 is LGHDT and CDR2 YNNKEL (reference sequence). The CDR3 runs 15 residues. The CDR3 protein is CASSGPDAGDTEAFF. The CDR3 DNA sequence: TGTGCCAGCAGCGGTCCGGACGCAGGGGACACTGAAGCTTTCTTT.

This clone was seen just once. The CDR3 reads CASSLEQGWTEAFF. CDR3 sequence (DNA): TGCGCCAGCAGCCTGGAACAGGGGTGGACTGAAGCTTTCTTT. The chain employs TRBV5-1 and TRBJ1-1; TRBD1 matches 7 bases. The CDR3 extends over 14 amino acids. With 4 bases clipped from V and 5 bases from J, the junction kept 8 bases outside the gene matches. The germline V gene encodes CDR1 SGHRS and CDR2 YFSETQ.

The chain joins TRBV19 to TRBJ2-2; 8 positions match TRBD1. Germline V gene data show CDR1 as LNHDA and CDR2 as SQIVND (reference sequence). Unmatched junction bases numbered 4, after V lost 3 bases and J lost 4 bases. The CDR3 totals 15 residues. This chain's CDR3 is CASSIQQGVTGELFF. As DNA, the CDR3 is TGTGCCAGTAGTATCCAACAGGGGGTCACCGGGGAGCTGTTTTTT.

The chain is built from TRBV9 and TRBJ1-1; D not certain. V lost 2 bases and J lost 0, with 8 bases in between. Per germline, CDR1 SGDLS and CDR2 YYNGEE. The CDR3 covers 14 residues. The CDR3 protein is CASSVTSLNTEAFF. In DNA form, the CDR3 reads TGTGCCAGCAGCGTTACATCCCTGAACACTGAAGCTTTCTTT.

This clone has just one count. The chain joins TRBV29-1 to TRBJ1-2; no clear D. CDR1 and CDR2 from the germline V gene are SQVTM and ANQGSEA. The CDR3 spans 11 residues. The CDR3 sequence is CTTYSGNGYTF. DNA for the CDR3: TGCACGACCTACAGCGGGAATGGCTACACCTTC. Variable domain in full (rest from reference TRBV29-1 and TRBJ1-2): SAVISQKPSRDICQRGTSLTIQCQVDSQVTMMFWYRQQPGQSLTLIATANQGSEATYESGFVIDKFPISRPNLTFSTLTVSNMSPEDSSIYLCTTYSGNGYTFGSGTRLTVV.

This chain connects TRBV4-1 to TRBJ1-1; TRBD1 is a possible D gene (6 bases). The CDR3 consists of 15 residues. CDR1 and CDR2 from the germline V gene are MGHRA and YSYEKL. The V end lost 3 bases, the J end lost 11 bases, and 22 bases lay between the germline ends. CDR3 protein: CASSHSGAGSKLAFF. CDR3 sequence (DNA): TGCGCCAGCAGCCATTCAGGGGCAGGATCGAAGCTGGCTTTCTTT.